The present T cell receptor beta chain was sequenced within a study of glioma-infiltrating T cells. Study-level findings and limits: Above-expected tissue-blood divergence occurred in all gliomas, most in low-grade ones.

The iRepertoire nested amplicon-rescue multiplex PCR amplified TCR alpha and beta CDR3s from RNA. For one-step reverse transcription and amplification, about 90-450 ng of tissue mRNA or PBMC total RNA was used. TCRdb reprocessed the multiplex PCR reads via MiXCR and lists one record per CDR3 protein. The sample lists more than 110,000 distinct CDR3 sequences, about 39% occurring once. Germline V gene sequence: CDR1 KGHSH, CDR2 LQKENI. Trimming removed 3 bases from V and 3 bases from J, with 23 bases in between. The CDR3 spans 18 residues. Regarding this clonotype: Its target is unknown.

The chain couples TRBV18 to TRBJ2-5; D not resolved. Sequencing used glioma tissue, nonneoplastic brain tissue, or PBMCs (not recorded which). The receptor's source is a human donor with low-grade glioma or glioblastoma, undergoing nonglioma brain surgery, or in good health (not recorded which). CDR3 residues: CASSPQLPLSWTKETQYF. The DNA for the CDR3 is TGTGCCAGCTCACCCCAACTTCCTTTAAGCTGGACGAAAGAGACCCAGTACTTC.